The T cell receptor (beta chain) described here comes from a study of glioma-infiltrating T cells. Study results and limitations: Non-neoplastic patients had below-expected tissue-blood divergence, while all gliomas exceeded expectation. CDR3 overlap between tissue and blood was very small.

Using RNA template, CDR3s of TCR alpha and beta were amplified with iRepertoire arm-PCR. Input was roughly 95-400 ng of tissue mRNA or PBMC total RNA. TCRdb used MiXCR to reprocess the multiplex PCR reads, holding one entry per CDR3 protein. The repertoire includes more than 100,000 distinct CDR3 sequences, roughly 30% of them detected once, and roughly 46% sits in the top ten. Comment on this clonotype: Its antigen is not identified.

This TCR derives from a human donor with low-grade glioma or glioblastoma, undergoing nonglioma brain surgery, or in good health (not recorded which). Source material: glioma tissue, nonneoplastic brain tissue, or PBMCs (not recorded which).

The CDR3 sequence: CASSLDSNYGYTF. DNA for the CDR3: TGTGCCAGCAGCTTAGACAGTAACTATGGCTACACCTTC. J is TRBJ1-2 and V is TRBV7-3; TRBD1 might be the D (5 bases). The germline V gene has CDR1 SGHTA and CDR2 FQGTGA. V was cut by 2 bases and J by 1 base, with 5 bases left in between. This CDR3 is 13 amino acids long.